Below, one T cell receptor beta chain is given with its context. The target antigen is unknown. This table comes from immunoSEQ multiplex PCR, and its TCRdb copy is limited to in-frame clones, with some not included. There are about 38,000 clones in the sample; about 80% occur only once, and approximately 0.6% lies in the top ten. The sample originates from a study of STAT5B mutations in CD4+ large granular lymphocyte leukemia. Broader study findings: No patients shared main leukemic clonotypes, though around 24% appeared at low frequency elsewhere.

Germline CDR1 SGHRS, CDR2 YFSETQ. Trimming took off 4 bases at V and 0 bases at J, with 11 bases between the two ends. The CDR3 has 15 amino acids. Sequencing was performed on CD4+ T cells from blood buffy coats. The receptor comes from a human donor in good health. The chain joins TRBV5-1 to TRBJ2-1; D is unclear. This CDR3 is CASSPDRASYNEQFF. The CDR3, as DNA: TGCGCCAGCAGCCCCGATCGGGCCTCCTACAATGAGCAGTTCTTC.